This T cell receptor beta chain was sequenced for a study of cytomegalovirus exposure and HLA in healthy donors. Overall study: Unique TCRs from HLA-typed donors, around 93 million of them, were held in an early data release. Most genotyped donors, about four fifths of some 400, had Caucasian-associated genetic ancestry. Findings of the study overall: Common viral pathogens (according to a later analysis) appeared linked to several of the most significant clusters. Reported performance of the classifier showed diagnosis of cytomegalovirus status with high specificity and sensitivity.

Researchers ran the PCR with 60 Vbeta and 13 Jbeta primers. Data came from immunoSEQ multiplex PCR; TCRdb stores just in-frame clones and leaves some out. The sample has around 200,000 clones, around 81% seen once. Trimming removed 0 bases at V and 5 bases at J, with 8 bases between. The CDR3 length is 13 residues. Germline V gives CDR1 GTSNPN, CDR2 SVGIG (reference sequence). This clone was found a few times. Its cognate antigen is unknown. At the DNA level, this CDR3 is encoded by other sequences in the same sample as well. Sequencing was performed on PBMCs. The V and J genes are TRBV30 and TRBJ1-5; weak D call: TRBD1 (5 bases). The clonotype originates from a woman in her fifties or sixties in good health and CMV-seropositive. The CDR3 DNA reads as TGTGCCTGGAGTGTCTCAGGGTATCAGCCCCAGCATTTT. This codes for CAWSVSGYQPQHF.